The 8 T cell receptor beta chains reported below all come from one sample, sequenced in a study of blood T cell repertoires in COVID-19. Libraries were prepared by immunoSEQ multiplex PCR; TCRdb keeps only in-frame clonotypes and omits some of them. The data hold roughly 79,000 clones, with approximately 80% observed a single time. Source material: peripheral blood. These receptors originate from a man between 60 and 70 years old with active or convalescent COVID-19.

The CDR3 protein is CASSDSEQGRYGYTF. The CDR3 nucleotides read TGTGCCAGCAGTGACTCGGAACAGGGACGCTATGGCTACACCTTC. The gene calls are TRBV6-4 and TRBJ1-2; maybe TRBD1 (6 bases). V was trimmed by 0 bases and J by 4 bases, leaving 12 bases between them. Germline assignment: CDR1 MRHNA and CDR2 SNTAGT. This CDR3 contains 15 residues.

This clone was seen more than once but under ten times. J is TRBJ2-7 and V is TRBV7-2, with TRBD2 identical over 11 bases. The junction had 3 bases not matched to a gene; V was cut back by 3 bases and J by 5 bases. The CDR3 sequence is 14 residues long. The germline V gene encodes CDR1 SGHTA and CDR2 FQGNSA. This CDR3 is CASSFSGGADEQYF. CDR3 DNA sequence: TGTGCCAGCAGCTTTAGCGGGGGGGCGGACGAGCAGTACTTC.

This sequence joins TRBV7-8 and TRBJ2-3; D is undetermined. This CDR3 is 11 amino acids long. With 3 bases removed from V and 4 bases from J, the gap between germline ends came to 2 bases. The germline gives CDR1 SGHVS, CDR2 FQNEAQ. The CDR3 loop reads CASSFADTQYF. CDR3 sequence (DNA): TGTGCCAGCAGCTTCGCAGATACGCAGTATTTT.

This rearrangement joins TRBV7-2 to TRBJ2-5, with 15 positions matching TRBD2. The junction had 8 bases not matched to a gene; V was cut back by 1 base and J by 5 bases. In germline, CDR1 is SGHTA, CDR2 FQGNSA. This CDR3 spans 18 amino acids. CDR3 nucleotides: TGTGCCAGCAGCTTAGGTGGACTAGCGGGGGGGCTTGGGGAGACCCAGTACTTC. It encodes CASSLGGLAGGLGETQYF.

The rearrangement joins TRBV30 to TRBJ1-2; no clear D gene. CDR3 length: 12 residues. The ends were cut back, 1 base at V and 5 bases at J, with 8 bases in the middle. Looked up from germline, CDR1 is GTSNPN and CDR2 is SVGIG (reference sequence). In DNA form, the CDR3 reads TGTGCCTGGAGTGGGCCCCTTTATGGCTACACCTTC. This codes for CAWSGPLYGYTF. The full variable domain, with the rest looked up from reference TRBV30 and TRBJ1-2, is SQTIHQWPATLVQPVGSPLSLECTVEGTSNPNLYWYRQAAGRGLQLLFYSVGIGQISSEVPQNLSASRPQDRQFILSSKKLLLSDSGFYLCAWSGPLYGYTFGSGTRLTVV.

The V gene is TRBV5-1, the J gene TRBJ1-1; D not certain. The length of the CDR3 is 13 residues. The germline V gene encodes CDR1 SGHRS and CDR2 YFSETQ. Trimming left V 0 bases short and J 6 bases short, with 9 bases between. The CDR3 nucleotides read TGCGCCAGCAGCTTGGACGGGTTGGCTGAAGCTTTCTTT. This codes for CASSLDGLAEAFF.

The chain carries TRBV19 and TRBJ1-1, with 8 bases fitting TRBD1. This CDR3 comprises 16 residues. The ends lost 3 bases at V and 6 bases at J; junction bases unmatched: 12. In germline, CDR1 is LNHDA, CDR2 SQIVND (reference sequence). The CDR3 loop is CASSIPHDRGRAEAFF. DNA of the CDR3: TGTGCCAGTAGTATCCCCCATGACAGGGGTCGGGCTGAAGCTTTCTTT. The variable domain in full, with the rest retrieved from reference TRBV19 and TRBJ1-1, is DGGITQSPKYLFRKEGQNVTLSCEQNLNHDAMYWYRQDPGQGLRLIYYSQIVNDFQKGDIAEGYSVSREKKESFPLTVTSAQKNPTAFYLCASSIPHDRGRAEAFFGQGTRLTVV.

This chain uses TRBV7-2 with TRBJ1-1, with a tentative D call TRBD1 (6 bases). The V end lost 4 bases, the J end lost 4 bases, and 16 bases lay between the germline ends. Germline V gene lookup returns CDR1 SGHTA and CDR2 FQGNSA. The CDR3 runs 15 residues. The CDR3 region has the DNA TGTGCCAGCAGCTCTAGAGGGGGGAGGGGCACTGAAGCTTTCTTT. Translation: CASSSRGGRGTEAFF.